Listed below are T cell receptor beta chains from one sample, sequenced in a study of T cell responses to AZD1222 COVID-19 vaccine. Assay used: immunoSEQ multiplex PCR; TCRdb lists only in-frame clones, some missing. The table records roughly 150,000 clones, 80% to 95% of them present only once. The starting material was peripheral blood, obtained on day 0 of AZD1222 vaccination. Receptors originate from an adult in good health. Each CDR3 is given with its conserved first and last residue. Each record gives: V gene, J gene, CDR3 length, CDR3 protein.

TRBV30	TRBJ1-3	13	CAWGQGAGNTIYF
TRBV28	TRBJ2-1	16	CASPPARTGGFNEQFF
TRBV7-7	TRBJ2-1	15	CASSLGQGFFDEQFF
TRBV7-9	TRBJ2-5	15	CASSLAAQYQETQYF
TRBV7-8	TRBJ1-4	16	CASSLGQIRTNEKLFF
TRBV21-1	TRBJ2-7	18	CASNQSPDSPHPAYEQYF
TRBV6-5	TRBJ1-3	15	CASSPTMGIGNTIYF
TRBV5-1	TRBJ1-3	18	CASSNNGQGSFSGNTIYF
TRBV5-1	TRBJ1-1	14	CASSLRTSNTEAFF
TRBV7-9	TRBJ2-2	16	CASSSRDFGNTGELFF
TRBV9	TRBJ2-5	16	CASSVGERGAQETQYF
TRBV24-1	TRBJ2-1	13	CATSVGFYNEQFF
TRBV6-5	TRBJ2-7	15	CASRGGLGQGSEQYF
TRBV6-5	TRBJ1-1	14	CASINGGGFDEAFF
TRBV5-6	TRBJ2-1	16	CASSLWGDRAYNEQFF
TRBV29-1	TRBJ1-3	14	CSVVVPFSGNTIYF
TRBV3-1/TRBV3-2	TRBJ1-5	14	CASSPQIQREPQHF
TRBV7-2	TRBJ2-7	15	CASSTWAAAAYEQYF
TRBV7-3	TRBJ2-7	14	CASSLKAGSYEQYF
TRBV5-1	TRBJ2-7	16	CASSLALGGVAKGQYF
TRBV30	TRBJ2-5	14	CAWSVGTGRETQYF
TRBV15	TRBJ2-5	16	CATSRPLAGPQETQYF
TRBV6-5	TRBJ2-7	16	CASSYSMGLGSYEQYF
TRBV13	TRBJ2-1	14	CASSLDGGHDEQFF
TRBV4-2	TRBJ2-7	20	CASSQERSGLAGGPAYEQYF
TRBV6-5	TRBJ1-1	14	CASSSGQGDTEAFF
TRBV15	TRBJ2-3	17	CATSSYRGITLTDTQYF
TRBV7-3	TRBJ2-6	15	CASGSLGLGANVLTF
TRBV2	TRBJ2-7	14	CASRLGTLPYEQYF
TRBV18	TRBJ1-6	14	CASSPGGNNSPLHF
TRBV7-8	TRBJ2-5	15	CASSLAGGQGETQYF
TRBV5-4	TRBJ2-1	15	CASSLPPGGYNEQFF
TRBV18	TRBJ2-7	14	CASSPGQGGHEQYF
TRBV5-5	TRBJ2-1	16	CASSHSGTRNYNEQFF
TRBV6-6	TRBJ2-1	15	CASNLRTGSNNEQFF
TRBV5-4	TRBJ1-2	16	CASSSEGGQGGYGYTF
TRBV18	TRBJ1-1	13	CASSTDRDTEAFF
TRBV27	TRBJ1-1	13	CASSLRQNTEAFF
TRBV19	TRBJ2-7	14	CASSPQDRAYEQYF
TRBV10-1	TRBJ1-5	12	CASSVGNQPQHF
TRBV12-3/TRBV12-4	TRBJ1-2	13	CASSLGQGYGYTF
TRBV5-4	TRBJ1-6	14	CASSKDRVGSPLHF
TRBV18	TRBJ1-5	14	CASSPRQGDQPQHF
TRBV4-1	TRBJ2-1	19	CASSRSKRGWGTGNNEQFF
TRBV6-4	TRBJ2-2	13	CASSRGDTGELFF
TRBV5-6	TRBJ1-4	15	CASSLVGQENEKLFF
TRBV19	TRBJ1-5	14	CASSISTSNQPQHF
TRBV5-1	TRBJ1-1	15	CASSLVGKLNTEAFF
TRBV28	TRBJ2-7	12	CASSHTGVEQYF
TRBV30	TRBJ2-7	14	CAWSGTGGGYEQYF
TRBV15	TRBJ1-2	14	CATSRAGRGYGYTF
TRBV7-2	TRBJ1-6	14	CASSLVLEDSPLHF
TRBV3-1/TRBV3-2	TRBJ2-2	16	CASSQRQGLNTGELFF
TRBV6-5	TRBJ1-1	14	CASSYSRRNTEAFF